The following is a T cell receptor (beta chain) sequence with its context. Individual cDNA molecules received unique molecular identifiers during library preparation. TCRdb re-called the 5' RACE reads through MiXCR, storing one row per CDR3 protein. The table lists around 61,000 distinct CDR3 sequences, around 15% of them singletons. This sample was included in a study of early T cells in non-severe SARS-CoV-2 infection. Per the germline V gene, CDR1 is SEHNR and CDR2 is FQNEAQ (reference sequence). The V end was cut by 4 bases, the J end by 0 bases, with 13 bases between. The CDR3 loop spans 15 amino acids.

This clonotype originated in an adult who was a healthcare worker with PCR-confirmed SARS-CoV-2 infection or an uninfected control (not recorded which). This chain uses TRBV7-9 with TRBJ2-7; a weak D match, TRBD1 (6 bases). The material sequenced was whole blood, taken at baseline. The CDR3 DNA reads TGTGCCAGCAGCTATTCCGGGACAAGCTCCTACGAGCAGTACTTC. Translated, it gives CASSYSGTSSYEQYF.